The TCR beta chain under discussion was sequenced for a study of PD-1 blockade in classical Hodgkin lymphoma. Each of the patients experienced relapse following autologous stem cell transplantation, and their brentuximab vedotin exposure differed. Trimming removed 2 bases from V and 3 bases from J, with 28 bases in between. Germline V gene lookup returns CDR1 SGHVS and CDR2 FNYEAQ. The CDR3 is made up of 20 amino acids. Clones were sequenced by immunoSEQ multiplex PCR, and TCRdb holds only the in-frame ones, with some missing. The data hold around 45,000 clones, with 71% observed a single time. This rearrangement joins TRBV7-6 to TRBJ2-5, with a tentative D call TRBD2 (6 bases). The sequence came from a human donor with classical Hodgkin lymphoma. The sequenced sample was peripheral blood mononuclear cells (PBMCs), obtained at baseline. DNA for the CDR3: TGTGCCAGCAGCTTAACCGGGGTCCCGAGGGAGGCGACAGATGAAGAGACCCAGTACTTC. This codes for CASSLTGVPREATDEETQYF. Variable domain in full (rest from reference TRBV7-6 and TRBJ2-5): GAGVSQSPRYKVTKRGQDVALRCDPISGHVSLYWYRQALGQGPEFLTYFNYEAQQDKSGLPNDRFSAERPEGSISTLTIQRTEQRDSAMYRCASSLTGVPREATDEETQYFGPGTRLLVL.